This is a list of T cell receptor beta chains from one sample in a study of blood T cell repertoires in COVID-19. This table comes from immunoSEQ multiplex PCR, and its TCRdb copy is limited to in-frame clones, with some not included. Of roughly 330,000 clones listed, about 89% are singletons. The sequencing sample was made of PBMCs or T cells enriched from blood (not recorded which). These receptors were taken from a woman aged 25 to 39 who had recovered from COVID-19. CDR3s include the opening cysteine and the closing phenylalanine or tryptophan. A D gene is named only where the DNA matches it firmly. Size is omitted from some rows. Given values are once, few, many or a class for expanded clones.

>TRBV7-9|TRBJ1-4|.|.
CASRPGSTGEKLFF
TGTGCCAGCCGCCCCGGGAGCACCGGCGAAAAACTGTTTTTT
>TRBV6-5|TRBJ2-2|TRBD2|.
CASSYSTSGGTGELFF
TGTGCCAGCAGTTACTCGACTAGCGGGGGAACCGGGGAGCTGTTTTTT
>TRBV4-3|TRBJ1-2|TRBD1|once
CASSQARPGAGGYGYTF
TGCGCCAGCAGCCAAGCCCGGCCAGGGGCAGGGGGCTATGGCTACACCTTC
>TRBV4-1|TRBJ2-5|.|once
CASSQDRWGGPGETQYF
TGCGCCAGCAGCCAAGATCGGTGGGGCGGCCCTGGAGAGACCCAGTACTTC
>TRBV4-2|TRBJ2-1|TRBD2|.
CASSRVKLAGPEYNEQFF
TGTGCCAGCAGCCGGGTGAAACTAGCGGGGCCGGAGTACAATGAGCAGTTCTTC
>TRBV27|TRBJ1-1|TRBD1|.
CASPPLRTGNTEAFF
TGTGCCAGCCCCCCACTGAGGACAGGGAACACTGAAGCTTTCTTT
>TRBV6-1|TRBJ1-2|.|.
CASSENQGGYTF
TGTGCCAGCAGTGAAAACCAGGGCGGCTACACCTTC
>TRBV11-2|TRBJ1-2|.|.
CASSLGVGSYGYTF
TGTGCCAGCAGCTTAGGTGTCGGGAGCTATGGCTACACCTTC
>TRBV12-1|TRBJ2-5|.|once
CASGGTRPETQYF
TGTGCCAGCGGGGGGACTAGGCCAGAGACCCAGTACTTC
>TRBV13|TRBJ1-1|TRBD1|.
CASSSTIPPQGGTEAFF
TGTGCCAGCAGCTCAACCATCCCCCCCCAGGGGGGCACTGAAGCTTTCTTT
>TRBV5-4|TRBJ2-1|TRBD2|once
CASSLVAGALNEQFF
TGTGCCAGCAGCTTGGTAGCGGGGGCACTCAATGAGCAGTTCTTC
>TRBV5-4|TRBJ1-1|.|.
CASSPQGQDTEAFF
TGTGCCAGCAGCCCGCAGGGGCAGGACACTGAAGCTTTCTTT
>TRBV28|TRBJ2-2|.|once
CAARALNTGELFF
TGTGCCGCCCGAGCTCTGAACACCGGGGAGCTGTTTTTT
>TRBV30|TRBJ1-3|TRBD1|.
CAWRRQGLSGNTIYF
TGTGCCTGGAGGAGACAGGGCCTCTCTGGAAACACCATATATTTT
>TRBV2|TRBJ1-5|TRBD1|.
CASSGTGGQPQHF
TGTGCCAGCAGTGGGACAGGGGGCCAGCCCCAGCATTTT
>TRBV4-2|TRBJ1-4|TRBD1|many
CASSQDWGQGNEKLFF
TGTGCCAGCAGCCAAGATTGGGGACAGGGAAATGAAAAACTGTTTTTT
>TRBV18|TRBJ1-3|TRBD1|few
CASSPDRVENTIYF
TGTGCCAGCTCACCGGACAGGGTAGAAAACACCATATATTTT
>TRBV7-9|TRBJ2-2|TRBD1|.
CASSLGDRVTGELFF
TGTGCCAGCAGCTTAGGTGACAGGGTGACCGGGGAGCTGTTTTTT
>TRBV28|TRBJ1-1|TRBD1|.
CASILSIGTGGYAFF
TGTGCCAGCATTCTTTCAATTGGGACAGGGGGCTATGCTTTCTTT
>TRBV15|TRBJ1-1|.|many
CATSRVGSTEAFF
TGTGCCACCAGCAGAGTGGGGAGCACTGAAGCTTTCTTT
>TRBV6-5|TRBJ2-7|TRBD1|.
CASSYTTGGYEQYF
TGTGCCAGCAGTTACACTACAGGGGGCTACGAGCAGTACTTC
>TRBV10-3|TRBJ2-7|TRBD2|.
CAISESLAGGYEQYF
TGTGCCATCAGTGAGTCGCTAGCGGGGGGTTACGAGCAGTACTTC
>TRBV2|TRBJ1-6|.|.
CASLDYYNSPLHF
TGTGCCAGCTTGGACTACTATAATTCACCCCTCCACTTT
>TRBV20-1|TRBJ1-4|TRBD1|.
CSADRDEKLFF
TGCAGTGCCGACAGGGACGAAAAACTGTTTTTT
>TRBV7-2|TRBJ1-6|.|.
CASSRRANSPLHF
TGTGCCAGCAGCAGGAGGGCTAATTCACCCCTCCACTTT
>TRBV5-8|TRBJ1-3|.|.
CASSLTTGFSGNTIYF
TGTGCCAGCAGCCTTACTACAGGATTCTCTGGAAACACCATATATTTT
>TRBV18|TRBJ1-2|.|.
CASSPGAAYGYTF
TGTGCCAGCTCACCTGGGGCGGCCTATGGCTACACCTTC
>TRBV28|TRBJ1-5|.|.
CASNKDINQPQHF
TGTGCCAGCAACAAGGACATCAATCAGCCCCAGCATTTT
>TRBV5-4|TRBJ2-2|TRBD2|.
CASSLSAGGSNTGELFF
TGTGCCAGCAGCTTGTCAGCGGGGGGATCGAACACCGGGGAGCTGTTTTTT
>TRBV3-1/TRBV3-2|TRBJ1-2|TRBD1|.
CASSQDLDRGHCACGYTF
TGTGCCAGCAGCCAAGACCTCGACAGGGGGCACTGTGCTTGTGGCTACACCTTC
>TRBV5-1|TRBJ1-3|.|many
CASSLVAGLSGNTIYF
TGCGCCAGCAGCTTGGTAGCAGGGCTATCCGGAAACACCATATATTTT
>TRBV7-9|TRBJ2-7|.|.
CASSHAQGRGTYEQYF
TGTGCCAGCAGCCACGCCCAGGGTAGGGGGACCTACGAGCAGTACTTC
>TRBV6-4|TRBJ1-3|.|.
CASSDSKPRTHGNTIYF
TGTGCCAGCAGTGACTCAAAGCCCCGGACTCATGGAAACACCATATATTTT
>TRBV7-6|TRBJ1-2|TRBD1|.
CASSLAGGQDLQGYTF
TGTGCCAGCAGCTTAGCCGGAGGACAGGACCTACAAGGCTACACCTTC
>TRBV19|TRBJ2-1|TRBD1|.
CASSRDRDLSEQFF
TGTGCCAGTAGTCGTGACAGGGACCTTAGTGAGCAGTTCTTC
>TRBV5-1|TRBJ2-3|TRBD1|.
CASSYGQADTQYF
TGCGCCAGCAGCTATGGACAGGCGGATACGCAGTATTTT
>TRBV19|TRBJ1-5|.|.
CASSTLSLYSNQPQHF
TGTGCCAGTAGTACCTTGTCGCTCTATAGCAATCAGCCCCAGCATTTT
>TRBV9|TRBJ1-2|.|.
CASSVGGGPYGYTF
TGTGCCAGCAGCGTAGGAGGCGGGCCCTATGGCTACACCTTC
>TRBV19|TRBJ2-1|TRBD2|.
CASSILGGGANNEQFF
TGTGCCAGTAGTATCTTGGGCGGGGGGGCCAACAATGAGCAGTTCTTC
>TRBV19|TRBJ2-1|TRBD1|.
CASSIPQAGGNEQFF
TGTGCCAGTAGTATCCCCCAGGCAGGGGGAAATGAGCAGTTCTTC
>TRBV12-5|TRBJ2-5|.|.
CASAGQLQETQYF
TGTGCTAGTGCCGGACAGCTCCAAGAGACCCAGTACTTC
>TRBV19|TRBJ1-2|TRBD1|.
CASSIETGSNGYTF
TGTGCCAGTAGTATAGAGACAGGGTCTAACGGCTACACCTTC
>TRBV7-3|TRBJ2-5|TRBD2|.
CASSLRASSGGARETQYF
TGTGCCAGCAGCTTAAGAGCTAGTAGCGGGGGGGCCCGGGAGACCCAGTACTTC
>TRBV5-4|TRBJ2-3|TRBD2|once
CASSGGLAGPLGDTQYF
TGTGCCAGCAGCGGGGGACTAGCGGGCCCCCTTGGGGATACGCAGTATTTT
>TRBV12-3/TRBV12-4|TRBJ1-5|.|.
CASRRGGNQPQHF
TGTGCCAGCAGGCGGGGGGGCAATCAGCCCCAGCATTTT
>TRBV5-6|TRBJ1-1|TRBD1|.
CASSSRDRGNWGAFF
TGTGCCAGCAGCTCTCGGGACAGGGGAAATTGGGGAGCTTTCTTT